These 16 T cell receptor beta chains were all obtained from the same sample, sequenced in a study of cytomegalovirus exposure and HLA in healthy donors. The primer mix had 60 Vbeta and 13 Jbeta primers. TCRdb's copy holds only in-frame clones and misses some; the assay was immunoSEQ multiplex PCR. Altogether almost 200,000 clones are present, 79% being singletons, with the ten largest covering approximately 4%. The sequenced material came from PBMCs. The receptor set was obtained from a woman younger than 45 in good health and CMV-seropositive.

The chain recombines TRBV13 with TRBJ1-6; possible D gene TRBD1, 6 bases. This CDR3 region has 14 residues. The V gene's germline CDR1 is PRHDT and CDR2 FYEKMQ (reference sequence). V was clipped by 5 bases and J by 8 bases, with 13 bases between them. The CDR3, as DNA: TGTGCCAGCAGCCCCACGGGACAACATTCACCCCTCCACTTT. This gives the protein CASSPTGQHSPLHF.

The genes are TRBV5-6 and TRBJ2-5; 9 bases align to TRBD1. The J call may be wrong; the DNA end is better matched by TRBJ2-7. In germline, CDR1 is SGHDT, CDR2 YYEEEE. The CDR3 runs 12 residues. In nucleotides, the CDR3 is TGTGCCAGCAGCCGACAGGGGGTCGAGCAGTACTTC. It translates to CASSRQGVEQYF.

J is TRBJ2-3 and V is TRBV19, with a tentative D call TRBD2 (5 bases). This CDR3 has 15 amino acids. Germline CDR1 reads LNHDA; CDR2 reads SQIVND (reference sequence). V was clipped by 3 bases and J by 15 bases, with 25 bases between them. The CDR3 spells CASSMRGPGQIRLYF. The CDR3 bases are TGTGCCAGTAGTATGCGCGGGCCGGGCCAGATACGCCTATATTTT.

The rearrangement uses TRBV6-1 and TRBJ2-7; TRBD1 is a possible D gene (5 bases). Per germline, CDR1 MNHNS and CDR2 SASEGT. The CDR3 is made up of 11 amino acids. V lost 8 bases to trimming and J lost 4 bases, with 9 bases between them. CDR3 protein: CASLTGYEQYF. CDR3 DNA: TGTGCCAGCCTAACAGGATACGAGCAGTACTTC.

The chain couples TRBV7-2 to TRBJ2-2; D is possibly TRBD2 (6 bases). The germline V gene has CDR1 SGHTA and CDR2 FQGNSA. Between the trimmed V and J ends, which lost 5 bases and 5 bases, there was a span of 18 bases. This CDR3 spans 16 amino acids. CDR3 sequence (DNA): TGTGCCAGCAGCCCCACCGGGACTTCCCATACCGGGGAGCTGTTTTTT. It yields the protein CASSPTGTSHTGELFF.

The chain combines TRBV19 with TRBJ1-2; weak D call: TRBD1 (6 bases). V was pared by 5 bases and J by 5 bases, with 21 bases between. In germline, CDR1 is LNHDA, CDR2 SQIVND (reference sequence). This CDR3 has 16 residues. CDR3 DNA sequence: TGTGCCAGTAGTGTTCTTCAGGGGCCAGGGCGGTATGGCTACACCTTC. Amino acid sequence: CASSVLQGPGRYGYTF.

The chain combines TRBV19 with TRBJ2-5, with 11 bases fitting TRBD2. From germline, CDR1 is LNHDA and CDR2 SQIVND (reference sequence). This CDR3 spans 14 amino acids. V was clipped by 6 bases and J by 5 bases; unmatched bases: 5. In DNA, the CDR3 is TGTGCCAGTAGAAGACTAGCGGGAAAGGAGACCCAGTACTTC. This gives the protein CASRRLAGKETQYF.

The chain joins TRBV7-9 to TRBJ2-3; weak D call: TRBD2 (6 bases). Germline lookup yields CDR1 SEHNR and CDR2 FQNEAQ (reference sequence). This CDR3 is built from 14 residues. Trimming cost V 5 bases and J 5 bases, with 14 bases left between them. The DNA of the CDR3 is TGTGCCAGCAGCCCCCTTGGGGGAGGAGATACGCAGTATTTT. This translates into CASSPLGGGDTQYF.

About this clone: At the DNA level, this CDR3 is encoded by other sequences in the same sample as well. CDR3 bases: TGTGCCACCAGCAGAGATCTAGCGGCCTACGAGCAGTACTTC. It translates to CATSRDLAAYEQYF. The V gene is TRBV15, the J gene TRBJ2-7; 7 positions match TRBD2. Trimming at V came to 0 bases and at J to 2 bases, leaving 1 base not matched to a gene. The CDR3 covers 14 residues. Germline V gives CDR1 LNHNV, CDR2 YYDKDF (reference sequence).

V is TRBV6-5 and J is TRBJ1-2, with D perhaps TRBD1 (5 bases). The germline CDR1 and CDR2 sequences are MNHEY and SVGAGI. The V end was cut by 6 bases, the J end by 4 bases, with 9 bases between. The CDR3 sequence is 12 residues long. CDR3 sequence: CASSAGGYGYTF. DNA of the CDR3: TGTGCCAGCAGCGCGGGGGGCTATGGCTACACCTTC.

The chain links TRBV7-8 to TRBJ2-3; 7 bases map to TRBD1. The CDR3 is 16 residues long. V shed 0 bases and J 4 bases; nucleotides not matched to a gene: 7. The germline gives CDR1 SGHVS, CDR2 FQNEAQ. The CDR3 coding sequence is TGTGCCAGCAGCTTAGCGCTGACAGGGTCGGCAGATACGCAGTATTTT. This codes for CASSLALTGSADTQYF.

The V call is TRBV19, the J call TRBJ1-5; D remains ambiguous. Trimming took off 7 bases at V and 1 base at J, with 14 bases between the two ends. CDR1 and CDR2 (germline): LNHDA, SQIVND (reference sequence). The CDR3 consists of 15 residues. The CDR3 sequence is CASTPGTWSNQPQHF. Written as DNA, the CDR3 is TGTGCCAGTACCCCAGGTACGTGGAGCAATCAGCCCCAGCATTTT.

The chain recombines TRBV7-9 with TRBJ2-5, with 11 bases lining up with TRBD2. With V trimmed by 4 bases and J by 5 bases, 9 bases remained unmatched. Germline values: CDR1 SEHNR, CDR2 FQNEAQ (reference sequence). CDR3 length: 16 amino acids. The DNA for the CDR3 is TGTGCCAGCAGCTCCTGGACTAGCGGGCTCGGGGAGACCCAGTACTTC. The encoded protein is CASSSWTSGLGETQYF.

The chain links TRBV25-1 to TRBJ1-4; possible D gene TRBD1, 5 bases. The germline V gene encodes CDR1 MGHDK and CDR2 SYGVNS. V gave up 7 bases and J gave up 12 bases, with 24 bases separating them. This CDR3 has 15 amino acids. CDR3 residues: CASTLGGAAGGELFF. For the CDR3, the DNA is TGTGCCAGCACCCTGGGAGGGGCAGCGGGAGGGGAACTGTTTTTT.

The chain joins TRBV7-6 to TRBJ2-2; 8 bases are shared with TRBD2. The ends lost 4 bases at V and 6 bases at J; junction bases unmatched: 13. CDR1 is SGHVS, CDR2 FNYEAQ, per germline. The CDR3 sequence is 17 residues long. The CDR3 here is CASSWELAGLAPGELFF. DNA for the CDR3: TGTGCCAGCAGCTGGGAGCTAGCGGGTTTGGCCCCCGGGGAGCTGTTTTTT.

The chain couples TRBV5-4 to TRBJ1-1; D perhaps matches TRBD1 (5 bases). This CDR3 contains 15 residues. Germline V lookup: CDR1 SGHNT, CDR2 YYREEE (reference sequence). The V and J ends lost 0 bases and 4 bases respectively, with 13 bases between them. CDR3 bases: TGTGCCAGCAGCTTGGGGGGGACCGGGGGCACTGAAGCTTTCTTT. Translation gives CASSLGGTGGTEAFF.